These 18 T cell receptor beta chains were all obtained from the same sample, sequenced in a study of metastatic and nonmetastatic thyroid tumors. TCRdb ran MiXCR on the PCR reads. The repertoire holds fewer than 45,000 clones, approximately 15% seen once, with 8% to 10% in the top ten. Each patient went into thyroid surgery without having received any treatment. Sample: blood. The origin of the receptors is a female donor with papillary thyroid cancer or a benign thyroid nodule (not recorded which). Some clones in this sample may be carry-over from other donors' samples.

This clone was counted between two and nine times. The chain couples TRBV24-1 to TRBJ2-2; D is unresolved. CDR3 length equals 15 residues. V was cut by 6 bases and J by 2 bases, with 12 bases left in between. Germline loops: CDR1 KGHDR, CDR2 SFDVKD. CDR3 region: CATSLVLPNTGELFF. The DNA of the CDR3 is TGTGCCACCAGTTTGGTCCTTCCTAACACCGGGGAGCTGTTTTTT.

This clone was counted many times. The V gene is TRBV7-8, the J gene TRBJ2-2; D may be TRBD2 (7 bases). This CDR3 has 18 amino acids. The ends were cut back, 5 bases at V and 4 bases at J, with 23 bases in the middle. Germline CDR1 and CDR2: SGHVS and FQNEAQ. The CDR3 DNA sequence: TGTGCCAGCAGCCTGGGAGGGGGGGCAGGCGTTCTCACCGGGGAGCTGTTTTTT. Its protein is CASSLGGGAGVLTGELFF.

Points on this clone: A much larger clone differs by one base, so this may be a read error. The rearrangement uses TRBV4-2 and TRBJ2-2, with D possibly matching TRBD2 (6 bases). Per the germline V gene, CDR1 is LGHNA and CDR2 is YNFKEQ. This CDR3 comprises 16 residues. The CDR3 DNA reads as TGTGCCATCAGCCAAGAGCAACTAGCCCTCACCGGGGAGCTGTTTTTT. It encodes CAISQEQLALTGELFF.

This clone has only a few counts. A much larger clonotype is one base distant, so this may be a read error. The rearrangement uses TRBV5-1 and TRBJ1-1; D may be TRBD1 (5 bases). The CDR3 extends over 11 amino acids. The V gene's germline CDR1 is SGHRS and CDR2 YFSETQ. The CDR3 sequence is CSSSLGPEAFF. As DNA, the CDR3 is TGCTCCAGCAGCCTGGGGCCTGAAGCTTTCTTT. Complete variable domain (other parts from reference TRBV5-1 and TRBJ1-1): KAGVTQTPRYLIKTRGQQVTLSCSPISGHRSVSWYQQTPGQGLQFLFEYFSETQRNKGNFPGRFSGRQFSNSRSEMNVSTLELGDSALYLCSSSLGPEAFFGQGTRLTVV.

This clone was recorded many times. The chain is built from TRBV27 and TRBJ2-1; TRBD2 aligns across 10 bases. The CDR3 consists of 15 residues. J gave up 8 bases and V 3 bases, and 7 bases lay outside the gene matches. Per the germline V gene, CDR1 is MNHEY and CDR2 is SMNVEV (reference sequence). CDR3 in DNA: TGTGCCAGCAGTTTGGCCTGGACTAGCGGTGATGAGCAGTTCTTC. It translates to CASSLAWTSGDEQFF.

This clone was observed many times. The rearrangement uses TRBV28 and TRBJ1-4; a possible D gene is TRBD1 (5 bases). The germline gives CDR1 MDHEN, CDR2 SYDVKM. This CDR3 contains 13 residues. Deletions cut 7 bases from V and 8 bases from J, with 14 bases between. CDR3 region: CASIAGWEEKLFF. Written as DNA, the CDR3 is TGTGCCAGCATCGCAGGGTGGGAGGAAAAACTGTTTTTT.

This clone was seen ten or more times. The chain has TRBV7-6 and TRBJ2-3; D gene unclear. The V gene lost 3 bases and the J gene lost 6 bases, with 10 bases spanning the gap. The CDR3 consists of 13 residues. CDR1 and CDR2 (germline): SGHVS, FNYEAQ. The CDR3: CASSFALADTQYF. The CDR3 nucleotides read TGTGCCAGCAGCTTTGCCCTGGCGGATACGCAGTATTTT.

Many counts were recorded for this clone. The chain joins TRBV28 to TRBJ2-1, with D possibly being TRBD1 or TRBD2 (5 bases each). V dropped 3 bases and J dropped 9 bases, with 18 bases sitting between them. Germline V gives CDR1 MDHEN, CDR2 SYDVKM. The CDR3 has 15 amino acids. Here the CDR3 reads CASSFTGTALGEQFF. The DNA for the CDR3 is TGTGCCAGCAGTTTTACCGGGACGGCCCTGGGTGAGCAGTTCTTC.

The table lists this clone with many counts. The V call is TRBV5-1, the J call TRBJ2-1; 8 nucleotides match TRBD2. Germline V gene sequence: CDR1 SGHRS, CDR2 YFSETQ. CDR3 size: 16 residues. J lost 8 bases, V lost 5 bases, and 15 bases had no gene match. CDR3 in DNA: TGCGCCAGCAGATCCACCGGGACTAGGGGGTTGGATGAGCAGTTCTTC. Residues: CASRSTGTRGLDEQFF. The full variable domain, its missing parts supplied by reference TRBV5-1 and TRBJ2-1, is KAGVTQTPRYLIKTRGQQVTLSCSPISGHRSVSWYQQTPGQGLQFLFEYFSETQRNKGNFPGRFSGRQFSNSRSEMNVSTLELGDSALYLCASRSTGTRGLDEQFFGPGTRLTVL.

This clone has at least ten counts. The rearrangement links TRBV29-1 to TRBJ2-7; D assignment may be TRBD1 or TRBD2 (5 bases each). The CDR3 contains 11 residues. Germline-derived CDR1 and CDR2 are SQVTM and ANQGSEA. V shed 6 bases and J shed 10 bases, with 16 bases lying between them. The CDR3 bases are TGCAGCGTAGACCTAGGGACCTCACAGTACTTC. This encodes CSVDLGTSQYF.

At least ten counts were recorded for this clone. V is TRBV27 and J is TRBJ2-1, with D maybe TRBD2 (5 bases). V dropped 5 bases and J dropped 0 bases, with 14 bases sitting between them. This CDR3 region has 16 residues. The V gene's germline CDR1 is MNHEY and CDR2 SMNVEV (reference sequence). CDR3 amino acids: CASSSSGISSYNEQFF. The CDR3 DNA reads as TGTGCCAGCAGTAGCAGCGGTATAAGCTCCTACAATGAGCAGTTCTTC.

This clone was detected a few times. The CDR3 spells CASSSLQGGQGYTF. DNA for the CDR3: TGTGCCAGTAGTTCACTACAGGGGGGACAAGGCTACACCTTC. V gene TRBV19 combines with J gene TRBJ1-2, with 8 bases fitting TRBD1. Germline V CDR1 and CDR2: LNHDA, SQIVND (reference sequence). The CDR3 runs to 14 residues. V was pared by 5 bases and J by 8 bases, with 10 bases of the junction left unmatched. Variable domain in full (rest from reference TRBV19 and TRBJ1-2): DGGITQSPKYLFRKEGQNVTLSCEQNLNHDAMYWYRQDPGQGLRLIYYSQIVNDFQKGDIAEGYSVSREKKESFPLTVTSAQKNPTAFYLCASSSLQGGQGYTFGSGTRLTVV.

The J gene is TRBJ1-2, the V gene TRBV5-1; D unresolved. From germline, CDR1 is SGHRS and CDR2 YFSETQ. V dropped 1 base and J dropped 2 bases, with 9 bases sitting between them. The CDR3 is made up of 14 amino acids. CDR3 loop: CASSLKGPNYGYTF. The CDR3, as DNA: TGCGCCAGCAGCTTGAAAGGGCCCAACTATGGCTACACCTTC.

This clone was observed many times. This same CDR3 is encoded by further DNA sequences in the sample. The chain is built from TRBV5-1 and TRBJ2-3; 14 bases agree with TRBD2. V dropped 4 bases and J dropped 4; count of bases not matched to a gene: 8. The CDR3 is 17 amino acids. Germline V gene sequence: CDR1 SGHRS, CDR2 YFSETQ. The CDR3 coding sequence is TGCGCCAGCAGCATGGGACTAGCGGGAGCCCTCCCAGATACGCAGTATTTT. Translation: CASSMGLAGALPDTQYF.

In its sample, this clone was seen many times. The genes are TRBV25-1 and TRBJ1-1; 7 nucleotides line up with TRBD1. The V and J ends lost 7 bases and 8 bases, in that order; junction bases with no gene match: 7. The germline V gene has CDR1 MGHDK and CDR2 SYGVNS. CDR3 length: 12 residues. The CDR3, as DNA: TGTGCCAGCAAATCCGGGGACAGAGAAGCTTTCTTT. Protein product: CASKSGDREAFF.

J is TRBJ1-3 and V is TRBV10-3; D gene ambiguous. CDR1 ENHRY and CDR2 SYGVKD come from the germline V gene. Trimming took off 5 bases at V and 6 bases at J, with 23 bases between the two ends. The CDR3 loop spans 17 amino acids. CDR3 residues: CAISPILRSDGVNTIYF. CDR3 nucleotides: TGTGCCATCAGTCCAATTCTTCGCAGCGATGGTGTAAACACCATATATTTT.

This clone was picked up many times. The CDR3 DNA reads TGTGCCTGGAGTCTCAGCAGGGGAGGGGAGCAGTACTTC. Its protein product is CAWSLSRGGEQYF. This sequence joins TRBV30 and TRBJ2-7; the D gene is possibly TRBD2 (7 bases). The CDR3 contains 13 residues. CDR1 GTSNPN and CDR2 SVGIG come from the germline V gene (reference sequence). The ends were cut back, 2 bases at V and 7 bases at J, with 15 bases in the middle.

This clone has a count of ten or more. The chain employs TRBV28 and TRBJ2-3; D possibly matches TRBD1 or TRBD2 (5 bases each). Per the germline V gene, CDR1 is MDHEN and CDR2 is SYDVKM. The CDR3 consists of 14 residues. The V gene lost 6 bases and the J gene lost 0 bases, with 10 bases spanning the gap. CDR3 in amino acids: CASRGETSTDTQYF. For the CDR3, the DNA is TGTGCCAGCAGGGGGGAGACTAGCACAGATACGCAGTATTTT.